These 22 T cell receptor beta chains share one sample of origin, sequenced in a study of CD8+CD57+ T cells in acquired aplastic anemia. It was patients with CD8+CD57+ cell expansion by flow cytometry who were chosen for sequencing. Profiling of TCR beta VDJ combinations and CDR3 sequences used genomic DNA as template. TCRdb itself ran the reads through MiXCR, one entry per CDR3 protein. The data contain some 120,000 distinct CDR3 sequences, approximately 41% of them singletons. Sequencing was performed on sorted CD4+, CD8+, or CD8+CD57+ T cells (not recorded which) from PBMCs. Receptors were obtained from a human donor with aplastic anemia.

This clonotype was detected many times. The chain carries TRBV6-4 and TRBJ1-1; a weak D match, TRBD1 (6 bases). The CDR3 runs to 14 residues. Germline CDR1 MRHNA, CDR2 SNTAGT. V was pared by 5 bases and J by 2 bases, with 12 bases between. CDR3 region: CASSNTDRNTEAFF. For the CDR3, the DNA is TGTGCCAGCAGTAACACGGACAGAAACACTGAAGCTTTCTTT.

Concerning this clonotype: At one boundary the junction diverges from the germline segment, which might be a read error. The V call is TRBV5-6, the J call TRBJ1-4; 7 bases agree with TRBD1. CDR1 SGHDT and CDR2 YYEEEE come from the germline V gene. This CDR3 contains 16 residues. The CDR3 DNA reads as TGTGCCGGCAGCTTGGGGGGGACAGCCCCTACTGAAAAACTGTTTTTT. This codes for CAGSLGGTAPTEKLFF.

The table lists this clonotype with many counts. The V and J genes are TRBV6-5 and TRBJ2-5, with D possibly being TRBD2 (5 bases). The length of the CDR3 is 12 residues. Trimming took off 2 bases at V and 7 bases at J, with 8 bases between the two ends. From germline, CDR1 is MNHEY and CDR2 SVGAGI. DNA of the CDR3: TGTGCCAGCAGTTACCCTGCGGGGACCCAGTACTTC. Its protein is CASSYPAGTQYF.

The sample holds a few counts of this clonotype. V usage is TRBV7-9 and J usage is TRBJ1-1, with D hard to call. Deletions cut 1 base from V and 10 bases from J, with 4 bases between. Germline V lookup: CDR1 SEHNR, CDR2 FQNEAQ (reference sequence). The CDR3 totals 10 residues. CDR3 DNA sequence: TGTGCCAGCAGCTTAGGGTTAGCTTTCTTT. Protein sequence: CASSLGLAFF.

This clonotype was seen many times. V usage is TRBV4-2 and J usage is TRBJ1-6; D ambiguous. Per the germline V gene, CDR1 is LGHNA and CDR2 is YNFKEQ. V gave up 4 bases and J gave up 0 bases, with 13 bases separating them. The CDR3 is made up of 17 amino acids. The CDR3 coding sequence is TGTGCCAGCAGCCTTTCACTCACAAGCTCCTATAATTCACCCCTCCACTTT. It specifies CASSLSLTSSYNSPLHF.

V is TRBV20-1 and J is TRBJ2-3; 8 bases line up with TRBD1. The CDR3 totals 13 residues. Germline trimming cut 8 bases from V and 2 bases from J; bases unmatched to any gene: 6. CDR1 is DFQATT and CDR2 is SNEGSKA in the germline V gene (reference sequence). The CDR3 region has the DNA TGCAGTACCCGACAGGGGAACACAGATACGCAGTATTTT. Protein product: CSTRQGNTDTQYF.

This clonotype was counted many times. The V and J genes are TRBV10-2 and TRBJ2-5; 7 bases are shared with TRBD2. CDR1 is WSHSY and CDR2 is SAAADI in the germline V gene. V lost 4 bases and J lost 1; bases outside the gene matches: 6. The CDR3 runs to 15 residues. The CDR3 nucleotides read TGCGCCAGCAGTGTGATGCGGGGGTCCCAAGAGACCCAGTACTTC. It translates to CASSVMRGSQETQYF.

This clonotype has a count of ten or more. The chain joins TRBV24-1 to TRBJ2-1; 7 bases are a match to TRBD1. V gave up 5 bases and J gave up 3 bases; unmatched junction bases: 15. CDR1 KGHDR and CDR2 SFDVKD come from the germline V gene. This CDR3 has 18 residues. DNA of the CDR3: TGTGCCACCAGTGCCCCTCCAATTGGGGGACAGAACTACAATGAGCAGTTCTTC. Protein sequence: CATSAPPIGGQNYNEQFF.

This clonotype counts as medium-sized. The rearrangement uses TRBV20-1 and TRBJ1-1; D is uncertain. Trimming took off 1 base at V and 2 bases at J, with 14 bases between the two ends. There are 15 residues in the CDR3. CDR1 is DFQATT and CDR2 is SNEGSKA in the germline V gene (reference sequence). The CDR3 loop is CSARVVGYHNTEAFF. The CDR3 nucleotides are TGCAGTGCTAGAGTAGTCGGATACCATAACACTGAAGCTTTCTTT.

V and J are TRBV7-2 and TRBJ2-1; 8 bases align to TRBD1. This CDR3 is 15 amino acids long. Germline-derived CDR1 and CDR2 are SGHTA and FQGNSA. The V gene end was trimmed by 0 bases and the J gene end by 8 bases; junction bases not matched to a gene: 6. The CDR3: CASSLATGVGYEQFF. CDR3 DNA: TGTGCCAGCAGCTTAGCGACAGGGGTCGGTTATGAGCAGTTCTTC.

The rearrangement uses TRBV7-9 and TRBJ2-3, with a possible D match to TRBD2 (5 bases). The CDR3 runs 14 residues. Germline CDR1 and CDR2: SEHNR and FQNEAQ (reference sequence). Trimming left V 8 bases short and J 0 bases short, with 12 bases between. DNA for the CDR3: TGTGCCAGCCTTGTAGGAGGTAGCACAGATACGCAGTATTTT. It translates to CASLVGGSTDTQYF.

The genes are TRBV28 and TRBJ1-5; possible D gene TRBD1, 5 bases. This CDR3 is built from 15 residues. The V gene lost 1 base and the J gene lost 5 bases, with 12 bases spanning the gap. CDR1 and CDR2 (germline): MDHEN, SYDVKM. The CDR3 DNA is TGTGCCAGCAGTTTATCCCCGACAGCGGATCAGCCCCAGCATTTT. This sequence encodes CASSLSPTADQPQHF.

This chain joins TRBV19 and TRBJ1-5; 8 bases match TRBD1. The CDR3 length is 14 residues. The J segment lost 10 bases and the V segment lost 4 bases, leaving 9 bases of the junction unmatched. Germline V lookup: CDR1 LNHDA, CDR2 SQIVND (reference sequence). CDR3 DNA sequence: TGTGCCAGTAGTAGAACAGGGGGGTCGCATCCCCAGCATTTT. Translation gives CASSRTGGSHPQHF.

This clonotype was counted ten times or more. This CDR3 is CASSSGDAGYTF. The CDR3 nucleotides are TGTGCCAGCAGTTCGGGGGATGCGGGCTACACCTTC. The chain uses TRBV28 and TRBJ1-2; TRBD1 might be the D (5 bases). The CDR3 runs 12 residues. The germline V gene encodes CDR1 MDHEN and CDR2 SYDVKM. V lost 4 bases and J lost 8, with 11 bases in between.

This clonotype was counted ten times or more. The chain employs TRBV29-1 and TRBJ2-3, with a tentative D call TRBD1 (6 bases). This CDR3 contains 12 residues. Per the germline V gene, CDR1 is SQVTM and CDR2 is ANQGSEA. The V gene lost 6 bases and the J gene lost 8 bases, with 15 bases spanning the gap. The CDR3 loop reads CSVAYREGTQYF. Here the CDR3 DNA reads TGCAGCGTCGCTTACAGGGAAGGTACGCAGTATTTT.

This clonotype has more than one count but fewer than ten. The rearrangement links TRBV2 to TRBJ2-7; 8 positions agree with TRBD2. CDR1 SNHLY and CDR2 FYNNEI come from the germline V gene. This CDR3 has 15 amino acids. The V gene end was trimmed by 9 bases and the J gene end by 2 bases; junction bases not matched to a gene: 12. CDR3 amino acids: CASTAIGGVPYEQYF. In DNA, the CDR3 is TGTGCCAGTACCGCGATCGGGGGGGTCCCCTACGAGCAGTACTTC.

The chain uses TRBV28 and TRBJ1-1; D may be TRBD1 (5 bases). V lost 5 bases and J lost 11, with 15 bases in between. The CDR3 sequence is 12 residues long. Germline V gives CDR1 MDHEN, CDR2 SYDVKM. The CDR3 region is CASSRWGTGAFF. In nucleotides, the CDR3 is TGTGCCAGCAGTAGATGGGGGACCGGGGCTTTCTTT.

This clonotype was seen repeatedly, ten times or more. The V gene is TRBV7-8, the J gene TRBJ2-1; D could derive from TRBD1 or TRBD2 (6 bases each). From germline, CDR1 is SGHVS and CDR2 FQNEAQ. The CDR3 has 16 residues. Trimming pared 5 bases from V and 4 bases from J, leaving 18 bases between. CDR3 residues: CASSVGGTGVYNEQFF. The CDR3 DNA reads as TGTGCCAGCAGCGTAGGGGGGACCGGGGTATACAATGAGCAGTTCTTC.

On this clonotype itself: A single base separates this from a much larger clone, so it may be a read error. This chain joins TRBV5-4 and TRBJ2-5, with a tentative D call TRBD2 (5 bases). The length of the CDR3 is 16 residues. Trimming removed 0 bases from V and 5 bases from J, with 17 bases in between. Germline lookup yields CDR1 SGHNT and CDR2 YYREEE (reference sequence). CDR3 protein: CASSLAGSLPQETQYF. CDR3 in DNA: TGTGCCAGCAGCTTGGCGGGGTCGCTTCCACAGGAGACCCAGTACTTC.

This clonotype occurred many times. The chain links TRBV19 to TRBJ2-6, with TRBD1 matching 7 bases. Trimming took 7 bases from V and 2 from J; bases not matched to a gene: 5. Germline CDR1 is LNHDA and CDR2 is SQIVND (reference sequence). This CDR3 is 15 amino acids long. This CDR3 reads CASTFTGAGANVLTF. The CDR3 DNA is TGTGCCAGTACCTTTACAGGGGCTGGGGCCAACGTCCTGACTTTC.

This clonotype was counted ten times or more. The chain has TRBV19 and TRBJ1-2; TRBD1 aligns across 9 bases. This CDR3 spans 14 amino acids. Unmatched junction bases numbered 8, after V lost 6 bases and J lost 6 bases. Germline V gene lookup returns CDR1 LNHDA and CDR2 SQIVND (reference sequence). CDR3 DNA: TGTGCCAGTAGGGGGACAGGGAGTTTGAATGGCTACACCTTC. Encoded protein: CASRGTGSLNGYTF.

This clonotype was found once. A much larger clone lies one base from this, so it may be a read error. The CDR3 loop is CASSIGVGYRNTGKLFF. In nucleotides, the CDR3 is TGTGCCAGCAGCATTGGGGTAGGCTACAGGAACACCGGGAAGCTGTTTTTT. This rearrangement joins TRBV11-2 to TRBJ2-2, with D possibly being TRBD1 or TRBD2 (5 bases each). Germline CDR1 is SGHAT and CDR2 is FQNNGV. The CDR3 runs 17 residues. The complete variable domain, with remaining parts taken from reference TRBV11-2 and TRBJ2-2, reads EAGVAQSPRYKIIEKRQSVAFWCNPISGHATLYWYQQILGQGPKLLIQFQNNGVVDDSQLPKDRFSAERLKGVDSTLKIQPAKLEDSAVYLCASSIGVGYRNTGKLFFGEGSRLTVL.